This T cell receptor (beta chain) comes out of a study of blood T cells in healthy people across ages (dated by TCRdb to about 2015). A note on the overall study: In model experiments, template switching captured about one uniquely barcoded TCR beta cDNA molecule for every two T cells. Using deep sequencing normalized with unique cDNA molecular identifiers, the study measured how TCR beta repertoire diversity changes with age. Donors were grouped into four age groups: young (average approximately 16 years), middle-aged (about 40), aged (roughly 62) and long-lived (just over 80). To avoid experimental bias, donors of different ages were spread randomly across the sequencing lanes. Using the same blood draw, the study looked at two additional independent replicas of 1 million unique cDNA reads for two donors, one aged 18 to 30 and the other aged 80 or older.

Libraries came from 5' RACE. The reads were generated on an Illumina HiSeq 2500. A second PCR of roughly 7 to 12 cycles was performed with a sample-barcoded 5' primer and a J-beta primer mix. A template-switch 5' adaptor carrying 12 random nucleotides introduced a unique molecular identifier onto each TCR beta cDNA molecule. At least 2.5 million CDR3-containing paired-end reads were obtained from each sample. First-strand cDNA was synthesized from all RNA with the Mint cDNA synthesis kit, primed by a TRBC-specific oligonucleotide. All cDNA was treated with uracil-DNA glycosylase and then went through a first 18-cycle PCR with the universal primers M1SS and BC2_uni_R. On the study's bioinformatics: For normalization, 1 million high-quality reads, each with a distinct molecular identifier, were randomly selected from each sample. Instead of being binned into consensus sequences, reads with shared molecular identifiers were discarded. CDR3 identification, clonotype clustering and error correction used MiTCR with a Q25 quality threshold and the strictest error-elimination algorithm. A nonparametric unseen species model with Euler transformation was used to estimate a lower bound on total TCR beta diversity. The raw public reads went through TCRdb reprocessing: fastp at Q25, MiXCR clone calling, in-frame beta chains kept. Every entry covers one CDR3 protein and lists the most common genes and DNA from its rows. V and J calls and clone size were set by TCRdb, not the authors. This sample has about 1.6 million distinct CDR3 sequences in its table, and around 35% of those were observed once. The ten largest clones represent approximately 10% of the sample.

Systemically healthy Caucasian individuals from Russia, approximately 39 in total and aged about 6 to 90 years, were included as donors. Approximately 10 milliliters of peripheral blood were collected from each donor into EDTA-treated Vacutainer tubes. Ficoll-Paque density-gradient centrifugation was used to isolate PBMCs, with at least 6.5 million per sample. Total RNA, at least 6 micrograms per sample, was extracted from PBMCs with Trizol reagent. Naive CD45RAhigh/CD27high T cell percentages were measured by flow cytometry on a PBMC aliquot from every donor. There are a few counts of this clonotype. What antigen it recognizes has not been identified. No base quality information exists; no much larger clone differs at one position. Overall study outcomes, separate from this receptor: Compared with the aged group, the long-lived group had more naive CD4+ T cells, fewer expanded clones and increased TCR diversity, a pattern suggesting age selection. Total diversity estimates from one million sequenced T cells were considered lower bounds and underestimates. Because the CMV infection status of the donors was unknown, age-related changes in expanded clonotypes may potentially have been confounded. As age increased, observed TCR beta diversity per million T cells dropped in a roughly linear way, and a significant reduction was already evident by age about 40. Conclusive comparison of naive and antigen-experienced compartments was prevented by the profiling of bulk unsorted PBMCs. There was a strong correlation between observed TCR beta diversity and the percentage of naive T cells measured by flow cytometry.

Looking up the germline V gene yields CDR1 SGHTA and CDR2 FQGTGA. The CDR3 holds 16 amino acids from the cysteine to the phenylalanine. The read is trimmed to its CDR3 DNA, 48 bases read in frame from base 1. A distance of 19 bases separates the germline ends of V and J, which lose 5 bases and 2 bases respectively. The sequence joins TRBV7-3 to TRBJ2-7; matching of 6 bases hints at TRBD2 as the D gene. The sequenced sample consisted of blood. This receptor was obtained from a woman between 25 and 40 years old in good health. This receptor has the CDR3 CASSLSGGLVPYEQYF. Here is the DNA: TGTGCCAGCAGCCTATCTGGGGGACTCGTTCCCTACGAGCAGTACTTC.